The sequence of this T cell receptor (beta chain) was determined in a study of cytomegalovirus exposure and HLA in healthy donors. Study-wide results and limits: Cytomegalovirus-associated TCR beta chains were listed, numbering 164.

The CDR3 covers 17 residues. Germline CDR1 and CDR2: GTSNPN and SVGIG (reference sequence). Losses at the gene ends were 2 bases for V and 6 bases for J; bases not matched to a gene: 15. In regard to this clone: Its antigen is still unknown.

Primers for the PCR totalled 60 Vbeta and 13 Jbeta. Sequencing was performed with immunoSEQ multiplex PCR; in TCRdb, only in-frame clones are kept and a portion is missing. The profile shows around 150,000 clones, about 75% of them singletons. Specimen: PBMCs. The chain couples TRBV30 to TRBJ2-3; TRBD2 matches at 9 bases. This receptor was taken from a man aged 18 to 30 in good health and CMV-seropositive. This chain's CDR3 is CAWSSRGAGGPTDTQYF. In DNA form, the CDR3 reads TGTGCCTGGAGTTCCCGGGGGGCGGGAGGGCCAACGGATACGCAGTATTTT.